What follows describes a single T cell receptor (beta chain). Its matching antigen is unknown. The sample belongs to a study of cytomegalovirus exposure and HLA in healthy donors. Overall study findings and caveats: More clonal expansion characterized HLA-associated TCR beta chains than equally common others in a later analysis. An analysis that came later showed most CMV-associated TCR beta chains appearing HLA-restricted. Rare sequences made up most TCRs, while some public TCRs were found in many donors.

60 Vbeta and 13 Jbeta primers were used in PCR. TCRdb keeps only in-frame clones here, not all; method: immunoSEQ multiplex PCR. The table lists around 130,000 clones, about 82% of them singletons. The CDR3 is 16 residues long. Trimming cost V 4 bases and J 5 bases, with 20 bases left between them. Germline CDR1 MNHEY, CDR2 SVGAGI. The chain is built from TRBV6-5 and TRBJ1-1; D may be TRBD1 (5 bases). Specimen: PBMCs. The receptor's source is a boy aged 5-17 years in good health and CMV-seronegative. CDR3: CASSSPRTRAGTEAFF. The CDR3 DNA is TGTGCCAGCAGTTCCCCGAGGACACGGGCCGGAACTGAAGCTTTCTTT.